The 5 T cell receptor beta chains given below trace back to one sample, sequenced in a study of OX40 agonist ivuxolimab in advanced cancers. Only in-frame clones appear in the TCRdb table, and some are missing; sequencing was by immunoSEQ multiplex PCR. The table has 90,000 to 100,000 clones, roughly 90% seen once. Specimen: CD4+ or CD8+ T cells sorted from blood, collected in a trial of the OX40 agonist ivuxolimab. All receptors derive from an adult with an advanced solid tumor such as melanoma, head and neck, liver or kidney cancer.

Points on this clone: At one end, the junction sequence differs from germline, possibly due to a read error. The chain uses TRBV6-6 and TRBJ1-5; D is undetermined. CDR1 and CDR2 from the germline V gene are MNHNY and SVGAGI (reference sequence). The CDR3 extends over 14 amino acids. The CDR3 coding sequence is TGTGCCAGCGTCAACCGAATTAGCAATCAGCTCCAGCATTTT. This codes for CASVNRISNQLQHF.

The V gene is TRBV6-1, the J gene TRBJ2-1, with TRBD1 matching over 8 bases. J was trimmed by 0 bases and V by 2 bases; bases with no gene match: 6. The CDR3 is 17 amino acids. The germline CDR1 and CDR2 sequences are MNHNS and SASEGT. In nucleotides, the CDR3 is TGTGCCAGCAGTGAATTGGGACAGGCCAGCTCCTACAATGAGCAGTTCTTC. Protein sequence: CASSELGQASSYNEQFF.

The sample holds one count of this clone. The chain uses TRBV9 and TRBJ2-1, with TRBD1 matching 8 bases. V dropped 3 bases and J dropped 6; count of bases not matched to a gene: 8. CDR3 length equals 15 residues. CDR1 is SGDLS and CDR2 is YYNGEE in the germline V gene. CDR3: CASSGGQGYFNEQFF. CDR3 in DNA: TGTGCCAGCAGCGGAGGACAGGGATATTTCAATGAGCAGTTCTTC.

The V and J genes are TRBV7-2 and TRBJ2-5; unclear D gene. Trimming left V 5 bases short and J 5 bases short, with 12 bases between. Germline-derived CDR1 and CDR2 are SGHTA and FQGNSA. CDR3 size: 13 residues. The CDR3 nucleotides are TGTGCCAGCAGCAACCAGCAAAGGGAGACCCAGTACTTC. Its translation: CASSNQQRETQYF.

The CDR3 sequence is CASSQGREDSGYTF. CDR3 bases: TGTGCCAGCTCCCAAGGACGGGAGGATAGCGGCTACACCTTC. The rearrangement joins TRBV18 to TRBJ1-2; no clear D gene. CDR3 length equals 14 residues. With 6 bases removed from V and 8 bases from J, the gap between germline ends came to 19 bases. The germline gives CDR1 KGHSH, CDR2 LQKENI. Combining the CDR3 with reference TRBV18 and TRBJ1-2 gives the whole variable domain NAGVMQNPRHLVRRRGQEARLRCSPMKGHSHVYWYRQLPEEGLKFMVYLQKENIIDESGMPKERFSAEFPKEGPSILRIQQVVRGDSAAYFCASSQGREDSGYTFGSGTRLTVV.